The source of this T cell receptor (beta chain) is a study of a mutant IDH1 vaccine in newly diagnosed glioma. Generated by immunoSEQ multiplex PCR, the TCRdb table keeps only in-frame clones and is missing some. The profile shows some 100,000 clones, around four fifths of them singletons. As for time point: baseline, week 1 (first vaccination visit). Described treatment: pre-vaccination baseline after standard-of-care therapy. The trim removed 2 bases at V and 0 bases at J, leaving 0 bases unmatched. This CDR3 comprises 15 residues. The germline V gene has CDR1 GTSNPN and CDR2 SVGIG (reference sequence).

The material was PBMCs, obtained from a glioma patient treated with radiotherapy, temozolomide or both. This sequence was found in a woman aged 45-65 years with glioma. The chain has TRBV30 and TRBJ2-6; the match to TRBD1 covers 8 bases. The CDR3 loop is CAWSTGGSGANVLTF. The DNA for the CDR3 is TGTGCCTGGAGTACAGGGGGCTCTGGGGCCAACGTCCTGACTTTC.